This is a list of T cell receptor beta chains from one sample in a study of T cells after yellow fever vaccination. A single record per CDR3 protein comes from TCRdb applying MiXCR to the 5' RACE reads. The sample records some 500,000 distinct CDR3 sequences, 13% being singletons. The sequencing used PBMCs, collected on the day of the yellow fever booster vaccination. The receptors were gathered from a man aged 25-45 years who received the YFV17D yellow fever vaccine. The CDR3 runs from the conserved cysteine through the conserved F or W. D genes are given only for firm matches. For some rows the clone size is stated as once, few or many, or as a class when expanded; others skip it.

TRBV4-3	NA	NA	TRBJ2-3	CASSRDGYSTDTQYF	TGCGCCAGCAGCCGAGATGGGTATAGCACAGATACGCAGTATTTT
TRBV29-1	few	TRBD2	TRBJ2-1	CSVEGLAGDTEQFF	TGCAGCGTTGAAGGACTAGCGGGAGATACTGAGCAGTTCTTC
TRBV5-6	NA	TRBD1	TRBJ2-5	CASSWGTGGRETQYF	TGTGCCAGCAGCTGGGGGACAGGGGGCCGGGAGACCCAGTACTTC
TRBV4-3	few	NA	TRBJ1-4	CASSLGLSNEKLFF	TGCGCCAGCAGCCTAGGACTTTCGAATGAAAAACTGTTTTTT
TRBV10-2	few	NA	TRBJ2-1	CASSDEAGPYNEQFF	TGCGCCAGCAGTGACGAAGCTGGCCCCTACAATGAGCAGTTCTTC
TRBV27	NA	TRBD2	TRBJ2-3	CASSDLLAGGADTQYF	TGTGCCAGCAGTGACTTACTAGCGGGAGGGGCAGATACGCAGTATTTT
TRBV3-1	NA	NA	TRBJ1-1	CASSIYGGDTEAFF	TGTGCCAGCAGCATATACGGGGGGGATACTGAAGCTTTCTTT
TRBV6-5	NA	TRBD1	TRBJ1-1	CASSYLLFGNRGTEAFF	TGTGCCAGCAGTTACCTTCTTTTTGGGAACAGGGGCACTGAAGCTTTCTTT
TRBV25-1	few	TRBD2	TRBJ2-1	CASSTRTSGRSDNEQFF	TGTGCCAGCAGTACCCGGACTAGCGGGAGGTCGGACAATGAGCAGTTCTTC
TRBV6-1	few	TRBD1	TRBJ2-5	CASSDRQGSGETQYF	TGTGCCAGCAGTGACAGACAGGGAAGTGGAGAGACCCAGTACTTC
TRBV29-1	NA	TRBD1	TRBJ2-5	CSVAITGGLRETQYF	TGCAGCGTTGCTATAACAGGGGGCCTTAGAGAGACCCAGTACTTC
TRBV7-2	many	NA	TRBJ2-1	CASSLGDGYNEQFF	TGTGCCAGCAGCTTAGGTGACGGCTACAATGAGCAGTTCTTC
TRBV6-5	NA	TRBD1	TRBJ2-7	CASSSQKGGHSYEQYF	TGTGCCAGCAGTTCCCAAAAAGGGGGCCATTCCTACGAGCAGTACTTC
TRBV5-1	NA	NA	TRBJ2-5	CASSGGTPETQYF	TGCGCCAGCAGCGGCGGGACACCAGAGACCCAGTACTTC
TRBV9	few	NA	TRBJ2-2	CASSVQAATNTGELFF	TGTGCCAGCAGCGTTCAGGCGGCCACGAACACCGGGGAGCTGTTTTTT
TRBV20-1	many	NA	TRBJ1-5	CSARDLGGSQPQHF	TGCAGTGCTAGAGATTTAGGGGGGAGTCAGCCCCAGCATTTT
TRBV18	few	NA	TRBJ2-5	CASSPFQRQGETQYF	TGTGCCAGCTCACCATTCCAGAGGCAGGGAGAGACCCAGTACTTC
TRBV6-1	NA	TRBD1	TRBJ2-2	CASTRQGVVTGELFF	TGTGCCAGCACTAGACAGGGGGTTGTCACCGGGGAGCTGTTTTTT
TRBV12-3/TRBV12-4	few	TRBD2	TRBJ2-7	CASRGGIREQYF	TGTGCCAGCAGGGGGGGGATCCGCGAGCAGTACTTC
TRBV7-2	NA	NA	TRBJ1-4	CASSLGGGKRKLFF	TGTGCCAGCAGCTTAGGAGGGGGAAAGAGAAAACTGTTTTTT
TRBV5-8	NA	TRBD1	TRBJ2-5	CASSYGQDQETQYF	TGTGCCAGCAGCTACGGACAGGACCAAGAGACCCAGTACTTC
TRBV5-4	NA	TRBD2	TRBJ2-1	CASSPGTSGGYNEQFF	TGTGCCAGCAGCCCCGGGACTAGCGGGGGCTACAATGAGCAGTTCTTC
TRBV20-1	few	TRBD2	TRBJ2-1	CSARTSGIPANEQFF	TGCAGTGCTAGGACTAGCGGGATCCCTGCCAATGAGCAGTTCTTC
TRBV12-3/TRBV12-4	NA	TRBD1	TRBJ2-5	CASSTGTGGIETQYF	TGTGCCAGCAGTACCGGGACAGGGGGCATCGAGACCCAGTACTTC
TRBV5-1	few	NA	TRBJ2-5	CASSLGGTDLQETQYF	TGCGCCAGCAGCTTGGGAGGGACGGACCTCCAAGAGACCCAGTACTTC
TRBV6-4	NA	NA	TRBJ2-6	CASSESVSGANVLTF	TGTGCCAGCAGTGAGTCGGTCTCTGGGGCCAACGTCCTGACTTTC
TRBV6-5	NA	TRBD2	TRBJ2-7	CASSSGGGLAGVHEQYF	TGTGCCAGCAGTTCGGGTGGGGGACTAGCGGGAGTCCACGAGCAGTACTTC
TRBV12-3/TRBV12-4	few	TRBD2	TRBJ2-2	CASSLGGRDPGELFF	TGTGCCAGCAGTTTGGGCGGGAGGGACCCCGGGGAGCTGTTTTTT
TRBV11-2	NA	NA	TRBJ2-7	CASKVGSYEQYF	TGTGCCAGCAAGGTGGGCTCCTACGAGCAGTACTTC
TRBV27	few	NA	TRBJ1-1	CASSAAISNTEAFF	TGTGCCAGCAGCGCCGCGATCTCGAACACTGAAGCTTTCTTT
TRBV7-9	few	NA	TRBJ2-1	CASAIEGWQFF	TGTGCCAGCGCGATAGAAGGGTGGCAGTTCTTC
TRBV29-1	many	NA	TRBJ1-1	CSVEKAMNTEAFF	TGCAGCGTTGAGAAGGCCATGAACACTGAAGCTTTCTTT
TRBV12-3/TRBV12-4	many	NA	TRBJ2-1	CASSFGPREDEQFF	TGTGCCAGCAGTTTCGGGCCTCGCGAGGATGAGCAGTTCTTC
TRBV6-1	few	TRBD1	TRBJ2-5	CASNGGGQGQETQYF	TGTGCCAGCAACGGTGGGGGACAGGGTCAAGAGACCCAGTACTTC
TRBV11-1	few	NA	TRBJ2-2	CASSKKLATGELFF	TGTGCCAGCAGCAAAAAGCTAGCGACCGGGGAGCTGTTTTTT
TRBV7-2	few	NA	TRBJ2-7	CASSLARRLNEQYF	TGTGCCAGCAGCTTGGCCAGGCGGCTCAACGAGCAGTACTTC
TRBV20-1	NA	TRBD2	TRBJ2-3	CSAPKLATQTDTQYF	TGCAGTGCGCCGAAACTAGCGACACAAACAGATACGCAGTATTTT
TRBV20-1	few	NA	TRBJ2-3	CSAPHWTVSRTDTQYF	TGCAGTGCCCCTCACTGGACTGTTTCTCGCACAGATACGCAGTATTTT
TRBV5-1	NA	NA	TRBJ1-4	CASRHGGGGNEKLFF	TGCGCCAGCAGACACGGAGGGGGAGGCAATGAAAAACTGTTTTTT
TRBV5-8	once	TRBD1	TRBJ2-5	CASSQQTGEETQYF	TGTGCCAGCAGCCAACAGACAGGGGAGGAGACCCAGTACTTC
TRBV6-1	few	NA	TRBJ2-5	CASSPPGAGVKTQYF	TGTGCCAGCAGCCCTCCCGGGGCAGGGGTAAAGACCCAGTACTTC
TRBV29-1	NA	TRBD2	TRBJ2-5	CSAAGLAGTLVLTWETQYF	TGCAGCGCCGCAGGACTAGCGGGTACCCTAGTCCTGACCTGGGAGACCCAGTACTTC
TRBV6-1	NA	NA	TRBJ1-3	CASSQIQRSGNTIYF	TGTGCCAGCAGCCAGATTCAGCGCTCTGGAAACACCATATATTTT
TRBV6-4	NA	NA	TRBJ2-6	CASSDRSSGANVLTF	TGTGCCAGCAGTGACCGGTCCTCTGGGGCCAACGTCCTGACTTTC
TRBV4-3	few	NA	TRBJ1-3	CASSLGSASGNTIYF	TGCGCCAGCAGCCTGGGGTCGGCTTCTGGAAACACCATATATTTT
TRBV27	NA	TRBD2	TRBJ2-1	CASRISSGPGGEQFF	TGTGCCAGCAGAATTAGTAGCGGGCCCGGCGGGGAGCAGTTCTTC
TRBV27	few	TRBD1	TRBJ2-5	CASSLLDRPQTQYF	TGTGCCAGCAGTTTATTGGACAGGCCCCAGACCCAGTACTTC
TRBV28	many	NA	TRBJ2-7	CASSLGFGTVENLPYEQYF	TGTGCCAGCAGTTTAGGATTCGGGACGGTCGAAAACCTCCCCTACGAGCAGTACTTC
TRBV7-2	many	TRBD2	TRBJ2-1	CASRLAGGYHNEQFF	TGTGCCAGCAGGCTAGCGGGGGGGTACCACAATGAGCAGTTCTTC
TRBV24-1	few	TRBD2	TRBJ2-3	CATSDPGTSGGDTQYF	TGTGCCACCAGTGATCCAGGGACTAGCGGAGGAGATACGCAGTATTTT